Listed below are T cell receptor beta chains from one sample, sequenced in a study of a mutant IDH1 vaccine in newly diagnosed glioma. These receptors are not linked to any known antigen. Data came from immunoSEQ multiplex PCR; TCRdb stores just in-frame clones and leaves some out. Among around 56,000 clones, about 81% were seen once, and the ten largest hold approximately 8.2%. The sample was PBMCs, taken from a glioma patient whose treatment included an IDH1 peptide vaccine. The source is a woman in her thirties or forties with glioma. Some clones in this sample may be carry-over from other donors' samples. Each CDR3 is given with its conserved first and last residue. D genes are given only for firm matches. Clone size is shown for a subset of rows, as once, few, many or a class of expanded clone.

TRBV30	TRBJ2-1	NA	NA	CAWSRGTPYNEQFF	TGTGCCTGGAGTAGGGGGACTCCATACAATGAGCAGTTCTTC
TRBV2	TRBJ2-3	NA	NA	CASAYPTDTQYF	TGTGCCAGCGCCTATCCGACAGATACGCAGTATTTT
TRBV4-3	TRBJ1-1	NA	few	CASSQGLKGAEAFF	TGCGCCAGCAGCCAAGGTCTTAAAGGGGCTGAAGCTTTCTTT
TRBV6-5	TRBJ2-7	TRBD1	NA	CASRAPGQGTYEQYF	TGTGCCAGCAGGGCCCCGGGACAGGGAACCTACGAGCAGTACTTC
TRBV9	TRBJ2-7	TRBD1	NA	CASSVTTGAEQYF	TGTGCCAGCAGCGTAACGACAGGGGCCGAGCAGTACTTC
TRBV7-8	TRBJ2-3	TRBD2	once	CASSLAPGAGGLEDTQYF	TGTGCCAGCAGCTTAGCCCCGGGGGCGGGGGGCCTAGAGGATACGCAGTATTTT
TRBV19	TRBJ1-2	TRBD1	once	CASSMTGGYGYTF	TGTGCCAGTAGTATGACAGGGGGCTATGGCTACACCTTC
TRBV9	TRBJ1-1	NA	few	CASSKEGVNTEAFF	TGTGCCAGCAGCAAAGAAGGGGTAAACACTGAAGCTTTCTTT
TRBV15	TRBJ2-5	NA	NA	CATSRDRERETQYF	TGTGCCACCAGCAGAGATCGGGAGCGAGAGACCCAGTACTTC
TRBV5-6	TRBJ2-7	NA	NA	CASSLVGGQYEQYF	TGTGCCAGCAGCTTGGTGGGGGGCCAGTACGAGCAGTACTTC
TRBV12-5	TRBJ1-2	NA	NA	CASGGSLGRGYTF	TGTGCTAGTGGGGGCTCCCTTGGCCGTGGCTACACCTTC
TRBV30	TRBJ2-3	NA	NA	CAWTPPRLASTDTQYF	TGTGCCTGGACCCCCCCCCGTCTTGCTAGCACAGATACGCAGTATTTT
TRBV10-3	TRBJ1-2	NA	NA	CAISEQNYGYTF	TGTGCCATCAGTGAACAGAACTATGGCTACACCTTC
TRBV6-1	TRBJ1-2	NA	NA	CASIPTALALGYTF	TGTGCCAGCATCCCGACGGCTCTTGCTCTGGGCTACACCTTC
TRBV7-2	TRBJ2-7	NA	NA	CASTLDMVIREQYF	TGTGCCAGCACCCTAGATATGGTTATTCGCGAGCAGTACTTC
TRBV9	TRBJ1-2	TRBD1	NA	CASSVAGQENGYTF	TGTGCCAGCAGCGTAGCGGGACAGGAAAATGGCTACACCTTC
TRBV4-3	TRBJ2-1	TRBD2	NA	CASSQGLAGGFYNEQFF	TGCGCCAGCAGCCAGGGACTAGCGGGGGGCTTTTACAATGAGCAGTTCTTC
TRBV7-2	TRBJ2-1	NA	NA	CASSPGSREFF	TGTGCCAGCAGCCCTGGTAGTAGGGAGTTCTTC
TRBV7-8	TRBJ1-3	NA	NA	CASSLTGRGNTIYF	TGTGCCAGCAGCTTAACGGGGAGGGGAAACACCATATATTTT